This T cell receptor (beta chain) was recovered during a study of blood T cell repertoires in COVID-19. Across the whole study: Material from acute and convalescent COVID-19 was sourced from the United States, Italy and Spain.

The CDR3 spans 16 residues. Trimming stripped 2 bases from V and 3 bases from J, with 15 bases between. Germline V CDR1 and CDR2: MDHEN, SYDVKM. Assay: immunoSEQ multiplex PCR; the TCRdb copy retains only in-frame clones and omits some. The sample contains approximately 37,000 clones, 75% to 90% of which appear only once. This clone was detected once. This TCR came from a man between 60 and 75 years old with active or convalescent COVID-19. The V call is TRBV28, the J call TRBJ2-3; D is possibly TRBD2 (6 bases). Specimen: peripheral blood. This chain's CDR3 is CASSLPPSEDTDTQYF. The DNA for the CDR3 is TGTGCCAGCAGTTTACCCCCTAGCGAGGATACAGATACGCAGTATTTT.